This T cell receptor (beta chain) was recorded in a study of blood T cell repertoires in COVID-19. In the study overall: Acute and convalescent COVID-19 samples came from the United States, Italy and Spain. Nucleic acid was either cDNA or gDNA, and it came from T cells, B-cell-depleted T cells, or PBMCs.

How the authors handled the data: Reference gene primer amplification gave estimated nucleated cell counts. Sequencing was performed with immunoSEQ multiplex PCR; in TCRdb, only in-frame clones are kept and a portion is missing. From that table come the V and J calls and clone size; the DNA was used to work out D and trimming. The table lists some 230,000 clones, about 85% of them singletons, with 4% to 6% in the top ten. This CDR3 comprises 15 residues. Trimming took off 0 bases at V and 8 bases at J, with 13 bases between the two ends. Per the germline V gene, CDR1 is PRHDT and CDR2 is FYEKMQ (reference sequence).

Input material: peripheral blood. The sequence derives from a woman in her fifties or sixties who had recovered from COVID-19. This chain links TRBV13 with TRBJ1-4; tentatively, D is TRBD1 (6 bases). As DNA, the CDR3 is TGTGCCAGCAGCTTAGGCCGGGGGGCTGGGGAAAAACTGTTTTTT. The encoded protein is CASSLGRGAGEKLFF.